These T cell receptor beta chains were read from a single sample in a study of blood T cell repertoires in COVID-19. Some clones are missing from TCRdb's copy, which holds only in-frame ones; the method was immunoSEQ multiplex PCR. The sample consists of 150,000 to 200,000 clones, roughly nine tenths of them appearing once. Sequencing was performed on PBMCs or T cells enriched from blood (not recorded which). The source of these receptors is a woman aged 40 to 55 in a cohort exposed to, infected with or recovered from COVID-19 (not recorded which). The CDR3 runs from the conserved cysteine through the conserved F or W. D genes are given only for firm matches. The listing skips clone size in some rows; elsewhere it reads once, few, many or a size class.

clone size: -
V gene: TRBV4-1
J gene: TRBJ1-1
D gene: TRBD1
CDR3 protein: CASSHLGQGSTEAFF
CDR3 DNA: TGCGCCAGCAGCCACCTCGGACAGGGAAGTACTGAAGCTTTCTTT

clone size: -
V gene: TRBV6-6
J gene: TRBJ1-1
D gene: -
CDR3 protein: CASSYSGRGVNTEAFF
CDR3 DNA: TGTGCCAGCAGTTACTCGGGTCGGGGGGTGAACACTGAAGCTTTCTTT

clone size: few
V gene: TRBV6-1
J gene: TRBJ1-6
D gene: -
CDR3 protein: CASSEAGSARNSPLHF
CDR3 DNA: TGTGCCAGCAGTGAAGCCGGGTCGGCTAGAAATTCACCCCTCCACTTT

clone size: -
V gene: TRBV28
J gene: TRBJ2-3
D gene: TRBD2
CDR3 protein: CASSLGGGGTDTQYF
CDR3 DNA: TGTGCCAGCAGTTTGGGCGGGGGGGGCACAGATACGCAGTATTTT

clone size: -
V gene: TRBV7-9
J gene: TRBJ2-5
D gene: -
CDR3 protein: CASSSARGEETQYF
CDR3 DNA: TGTGCCAGCAGCTCCGCCCGGGGTGAAGAGACCCAGTACTTC

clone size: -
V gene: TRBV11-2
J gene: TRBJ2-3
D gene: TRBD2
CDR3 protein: CASSPLGREPDTQYF
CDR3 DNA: TGTGCCAGCAGCCCCCTGGGGCGGGAGCCAGATACGCAGTATTTT

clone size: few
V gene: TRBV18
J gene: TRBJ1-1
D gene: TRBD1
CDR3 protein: CASSPRTGNTEAFF
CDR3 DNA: TGTGCCAGCTCACCTCGGACAGGCAACACTGAAGCTTTCTTT

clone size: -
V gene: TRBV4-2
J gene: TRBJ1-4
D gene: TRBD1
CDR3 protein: CASSQDPTGAYATNEKLFF
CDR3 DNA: TGTGCCAGCAGCCAAGACCCGACAGGGGCGTATGCAACTAATGAAAAACTGTTTTTT

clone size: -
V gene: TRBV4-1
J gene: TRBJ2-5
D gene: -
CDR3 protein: CASSQVAGAVSETQYF
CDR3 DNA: TGCGCCAGCAGCCAAGTGGCGGGGGCCGTATCGGAGACCCAGTACTTC

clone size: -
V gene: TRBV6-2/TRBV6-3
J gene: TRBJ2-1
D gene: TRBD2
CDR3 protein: CASSYRLAGDNNEQFF
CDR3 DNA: TGTGCCAGCAGTTACCGCCTAGCGGGAGACAACAATGAGCAGTTCTTC

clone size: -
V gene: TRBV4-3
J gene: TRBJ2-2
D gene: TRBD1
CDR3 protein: CASSQEQGRRTGELFF
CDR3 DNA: TGCGCCAGCAGCCAAGAACAGGGGAGAAGGACCGGGGAGCTGTTTTTT

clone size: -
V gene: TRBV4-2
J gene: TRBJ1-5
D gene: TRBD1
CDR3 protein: CASSQGGGTAYSNQPQHF
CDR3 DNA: TGTGCCAGCAGCCAGGGGGGCGGGACAGCGTATAGCAATCAGCCCCAGCATTTT

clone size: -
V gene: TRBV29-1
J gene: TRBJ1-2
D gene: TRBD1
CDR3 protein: CSVPDRVNYGYTF
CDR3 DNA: TGCAGCGTGCCGGACAGGGTCAACTATGGCTACACCTTC

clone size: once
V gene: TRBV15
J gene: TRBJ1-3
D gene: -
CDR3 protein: CATSRDRGGSGNTIYF
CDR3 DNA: TGTGCCACCAGCAGAGATCGAGGCGGCTCTGGAAACACCATATATTTT

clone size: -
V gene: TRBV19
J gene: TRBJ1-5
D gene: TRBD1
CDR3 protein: CASNDGTGRLSNQPQHF
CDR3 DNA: TGTGCCAGTAACGACGGGACAGGGCGTTTAAGCAATCAGCCCCAGCATTTT

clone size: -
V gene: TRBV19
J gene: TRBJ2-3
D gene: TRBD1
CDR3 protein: CASSPRSGQGTQYF
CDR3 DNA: TGTGCCAGTAGTCCTCGATCGGGACAGGGAACGCAGTATTTT

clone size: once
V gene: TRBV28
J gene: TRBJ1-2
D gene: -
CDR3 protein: CASSFKYKTANYGYTF
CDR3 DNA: TGTGCCAGCAGTTTTAAATACAAAACAGCTAACTATGGCTACACCTTC

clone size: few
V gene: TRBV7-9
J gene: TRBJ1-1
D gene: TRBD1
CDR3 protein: CASSQGQLGTEAFF
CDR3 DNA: TGTGCCAGCAGCCAGGGACAGTTAGGCACTGAAGCTTTCTTT

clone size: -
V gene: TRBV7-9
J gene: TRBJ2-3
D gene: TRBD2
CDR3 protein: CASTAGGRADTQYF
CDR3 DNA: TGTGCCAGCACGGCGGGGGGTAGGGCAGATACGCAGTATTTT

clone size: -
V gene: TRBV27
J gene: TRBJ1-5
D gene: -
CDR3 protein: CASSWGGNQPQHF
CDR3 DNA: TGTGCCAGCAGTTGGGGAGGAAATCAGCCCCAGCATTTT

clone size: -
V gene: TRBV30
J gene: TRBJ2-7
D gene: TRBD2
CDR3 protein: CAWSVGAGGYEQYF
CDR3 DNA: TGTGCCTGGAGTGTAGGGGCGGGAGGGTACGAGCAGTACTTC

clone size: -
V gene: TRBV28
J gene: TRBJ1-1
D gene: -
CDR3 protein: CASSLFAGPMNTEAFF
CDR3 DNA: TGTGCCAGCAGTTTATTTGCAGGGCCCATGAACACTGAAGCTTTCTTT

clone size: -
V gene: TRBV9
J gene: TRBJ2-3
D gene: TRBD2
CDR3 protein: CASSVGLAGGTDTQYF
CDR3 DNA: TGTGCCAGCAGCGTAGGACTAGCGGGAGGCACAGATACGCAGTATTTT

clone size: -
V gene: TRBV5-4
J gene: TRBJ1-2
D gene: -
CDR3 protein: CASRKSAGGAYNYGYTF
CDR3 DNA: TGTGCCAGCAGGAAGAGTGCGGGGGGCGCGTATAACTATGGCTACACCTTC

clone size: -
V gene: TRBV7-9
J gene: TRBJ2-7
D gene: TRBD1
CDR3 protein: CASSSQGGAYEQYF
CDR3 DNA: TGTGCCAGCAGCTCACAGGGGGGCGCCTACGAGCAGTACTTC

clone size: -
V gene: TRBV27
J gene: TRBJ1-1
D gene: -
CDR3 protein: CASSFWRADTEAFF
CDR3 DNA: TGTGCCAGCAGTTTCTGGAGGGCGGACACTGAAGCTTTCTTT

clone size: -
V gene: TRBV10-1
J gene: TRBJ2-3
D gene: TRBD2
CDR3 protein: CASQAGEPTDTQYF
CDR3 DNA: TGCGCCTCCCAGGCGGGAGAACCCACAGATACGCAGTATTTT

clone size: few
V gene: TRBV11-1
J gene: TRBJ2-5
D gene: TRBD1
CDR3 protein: CASSLGDRGPQETQYF
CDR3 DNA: TGTGCCAGCAGCTTAGGAGACAGGGGGCCTCAAGAGACCCAGTACTTC

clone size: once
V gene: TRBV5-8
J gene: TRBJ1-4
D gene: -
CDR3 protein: CASSQGGGANEKLFF
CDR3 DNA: TGTGCCAGCAGCCAAGGAGGGGGGGCTAATGAAAAACTGTTTTTT

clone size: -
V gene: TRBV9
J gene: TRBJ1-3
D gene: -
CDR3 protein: CASSVGQSYGNTIYF
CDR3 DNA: TGTGCCAGCAGCGTAGGACAGTCTTATGGAAACACCATATATTTT

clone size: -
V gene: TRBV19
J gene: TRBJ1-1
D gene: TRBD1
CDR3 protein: CASHPLRVDRANTEAFF
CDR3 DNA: TGTGCCAGCCACCCCCTCCGCGTAGACAGGGCGAACACTGAAGCTTTCTTT

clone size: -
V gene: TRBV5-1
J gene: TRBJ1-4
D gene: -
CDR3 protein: CASSLRGRQEEKLFF
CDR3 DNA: TGCGCCAGCAGCTTAAGAGGGAGGCAGGAGGAAAAACTGTTTTTT

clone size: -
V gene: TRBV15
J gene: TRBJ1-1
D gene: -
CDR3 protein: CATSRAKAGNTEAFF
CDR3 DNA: TGTGCCACCAGCAGGGCCAAAGCGGGGAACACTGAAGCTTTCTTT

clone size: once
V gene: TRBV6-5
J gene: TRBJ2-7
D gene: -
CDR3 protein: CASSYNRDYEQYF
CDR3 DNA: TGTGCCAGCAGTTACAACCGGGACTACGAGCAGTACTTC

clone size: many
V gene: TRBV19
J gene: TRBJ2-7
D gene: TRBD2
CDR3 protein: CASSIAAGAPYEQYF
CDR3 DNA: TGTGCCAGTAGTATCGCAGCGGGAGCCCCCTACGAGCAGTACTTC